Below, 5 T cell receptor beta chains from the same sample are listed, as sequenced in a study of CD8 T cells in ankylosing spondylitis. Via MiXCR, TCRdb re-called the 5' RACE reads, giving one row per CDR3 protein. The profile shows 250,000 to 300,000 distinct CDR3 sequences, 15% to 20% of them singletons. Sequenced: blood, either unsorted or a sorted T cell fraction (not recorded which). The source of these receptors is a male donor with ankylosing spondylitis or in good health (not recorded which).

This chain connects TRBV10-3 to TRBJ1-3; the D gene is possibly TRBD1 (6 bases). In germline, CDR1 is ENHRY, CDR2 SYGVKD. With 3 bases removed from V and 0 bases from J, the gap between germline ends came to 9 bases. The CDR3 is 15 amino acids. CDR3 nucleotides: TGTGCCATCAGTGACGGACAGAGCTCTGGAAACACCATATATTTT. Its protein is CAISDGQSSGNTIYF.

This clonotype was counted between two and nine times. This rearrangement joins TRBV20-1 to TRBJ2-2; D is unresolved. The V end lost 5 bases, the J end lost 2 bases, and 12 bases lay between the germline ends. This CDR3 is built from 14 residues. Germline loops: CDR1 DFQATT, CDR2 SNEGSKA (reference sequence). The CDR3 protein is CSALRRRNTGELFF. The DNA of the CDR3 is TGCAGTGCTTTGCGGAGACGAAACACCGGGGAGCTGTTTTTT.

This clonotype came up a few times. The J gene is TRBJ2-5, the V gene TRBV5-6; 8 bases match TRBD2. The V gene end was trimmed by 2 bases and the J gene end by 5 bases; junction bases not matched to a gene: 11. The CDR3 contains 16 residues. CDR1 SGHDT and CDR2 YYEEEE come from the germline V gene. DNA of the CDR3: TGTGCCAGCAGCTTAAGCCCCCGGACTAGCTCCGAGACCCAGTACTTC. Its translation: CASSLSPRTSSETQYF.

V gene TRBV12-3 or TRBV12-4 combines with J gene TRBJ2-3; the match to TRBD1 covers 7 bases. J was trimmed by 2 bases and V by 6 bases; bases with no gene match: 5. This CDR3 is built from 14 residues. The CDR3 loop is CASSFDRDTDTQYF. Here the CDR3 DNA reads TGTGCCAGCAGCTTCGACAGGGACACAGATACGCAGTATTTT.

This clonotype has just a few counts. The V gene is TRBV29-1, the J gene TRBJ1-5; TRBD1 matches 9 bases. J gave up 8 bases and V 6 bases, and 8 bases lay outside the gene matches. Per germline, CDR1 SQVTM and CDR2 ANQGSEA. The CDR3 contains 13 residues. CDR3 nucleotides: TGCAGCGTGGAGACAGGGGGAGGGGAGCCCCAGCATTTT. It is translated as CSVETGGGEPQHF.